A single sample is the source of the 13 T cell receptor beta chains below, sequenced in a study of T cells in Graves' hyperthyroidism and ophthalmopathy. Researchers amplified the TCR beta CDR3 regions from RNA transcripts. When the TCR CDR3 underwent first-round RT-PCR, the HTBI primer set was used. One entry per CDR3 protein, called by TCRdb with MiXCR from the multiplex PCR reads. The data contain hundreds of thousands of distinct CDR3 sequences, less than 30% of them singletons. Sample: blood. All receptors derive from a middle-aged man with Graves' hyperthyroidism that later progressed to Graves' ophthalmopathy.

The sample holds many counts of this clonotype. V and J are TRBV6-5 and TRBJ2-5, with 7 bases lining up with TRBD1. V shed 2 bases, J shed 2 bases, and the junction held 14 bases outside the gene matches. The CDR3 runs to 18 residues. Germline V gene data show CDR1 as MNHEY and CDR2 as SVGAGI. The CDR3 region has the DNA TGTGCCAGCAGTTACGGTATAAGGGGGCCGCCGGGACAAGAGACCCAGTACTTC. It codes for CASSYGIRGPPGQETQYF.

The J gene is TRBJ2-2, the V gene TRBV12-3 or TRBV12-4, with TRBD2 matching 11 bases. This CDR3 is 16 amino acids long. The V gene end was trimmed by 5 bases and the J gene end by 6 bases; junction bases not matched to a gene: 8. CDR3 coding DNA: TGTGCCAGCAGTAACCTAGCGGGAGGTACCCCCGGGGAGCTGTTTTTT. It yields the protein CASSNLAGGTPGELFF.

This clonotype has a count of ten or more. The chain has TRBV12-3 or TRBV12-4 and TRBJ2-2; the D gene is possibly TRBD1 (6 bases). This CDR3 contains 15 residues. V shed 4 bases and J shed 5 bases, with 14 bases lying between them. The CDR3 region has the DNA TGTGCCAGCAGTTCCAGGGACATTTCGACCGGGGAGCTGTTTTTT. Protein: CASSSRDISTGELFF.

This clonotype showed up just a few times. The chain employs TRBV27 and TRBJ2-7; the match to TRBD1 covers 9 bases. The germline gives CDR1 MNHEY, CDR2 SMNVEV (reference sequence). The CDR3 is made up of 14 amino acids. The trim removed 4 bases at V and 5 bases at J, leaving 6 bases unmatched. CDR3 in DNA: TGTGCCAGCAGTTGGGGGACAGGGACCAACGAGCAGTACTTC. Residues: CASSWGTGTNEQYF.

This clonotype was seen at least ten times. The chain joins TRBV9 to TRBJ2-7; D could derive from TRBD1 or TRBD2 (6 bases each). Germline V CDR1 and CDR2: SGDLS, YYNGEE. The length of the CDR3 is 17 residues. Trimming cost V 4 bases and J 3 bases, with 23 bases left between them. The CDR3 DNA reads TGTGCCAGCAGCCCTAGCTCAGGGGATAGCGGAAACTACGAGCAGTACTTC. Translated, it gives CASSPSSGDSGNYEQYF.

This clonotype has just a few counts. This rearrangement joins TRBV27 to TRBJ2-7, with 8 bases lining up with TRBD1. The J segment lost 3 bases and the V segment lost 5 bases, leaving 6 bases of the junction unmatched. The CDR3 is 14 residues long. CDR1 is MNHEY and CDR2 is SMNVEV in the germline V gene (reference sequence). For the CDR3, the DNA is TGTGCCAGCAGTCCCCGGGACAGGATCTACGAGCAGTACTTC. Amino acid sequence: CASSPRDRIYEQYF.

In this sample, this clonotype turned up many times. This sequence joins TRBV19 and TRBJ2-7; D is possibly TRBD1 (6 bases). This CDR3 comprises 14 residues. V shed 0 bases and J shed 2 bases, with 8 bases lying between them. Per germline, CDR1 LNHDA and CDR2 SQIVND (reference sequence). In DNA form, the CDR3 reads TGTGCCAGTAGTATAGACGGACAGACCTACGAGCAGTACTTC. It codes for CASSIDGQTYEQYF.

J is TRBJ2-2 and V is TRBV6-1, with 7 bases fitting TRBD1. The CDR3 loop spans 13 amino acids. The germline V gene has CDR1 MNHNS and CDR2 SASEGT. V gave up 8 bases and J gave up 4 bases; unmatched junction bases: 4. CDR3 in DNA: TGTGCCAGCCAGCGACAGGGCACCGGGGAGCTGTTTTTT. Translating it yields CASQRQGTGELFF.

This clonotype has ten or more counts. This chain joins TRBV30 and TRBJ1-5; D remains unclear. V gave up 0 bases and J gave up 4 bases, with 10 bases separating them. From germline, CDR1 is GTSNPN and CDR2 SVGIG (reference sequence). The CDR3 has 14 residues. CDR3 loop: CAWSVVGQNQPQHF. The CDR3, as DNA: TGTGCCTGGAGTGTAGTTGGTCAGAATCAGCCCCAGCATTTT.

This clonotype has a count of ten or more. The chain joins TRBV27 to TRBJ2-5; D is possibly TRBD1 or TRBD2 (5 bases each). CDR1 MNHEY and CDR2 SMNVEV come from the germline V gene (reference sequence). Trimming stripped 6 bases from V and 5 bases from J, with 16 bases between. The CDR3 has 14 residues. This chain's CDR3 is CASRIGTGLETQYF. The CDR3 nucleotides read TGTGCCAGCAGGATAGGGACGGGCCTCGAGACCCAGTACTTC.

In DNA form, the CDR3 reads TGTGCCAGCAGCGCCTCAGTCTTGGGGAACACTGAAGCTTTCTTT. Residues: CASSASVLGNTEAFF. The chain is built from TRBV9 and TRBJ1-1, with unresolved D. This CDR3 has 15 amino acids. Germline CDR1 SGDLS, CDR2 YYNGEE. Trimming shortened V by 3 bases and J by 1 base, and 13 bases separated the two germline ends.

The genes are TRBV6-2 or TRBV6-3 and TRBJ2-2; D perhaps matches TRBD2 (5 bases). This CDR3 is 13 amino acids long. V lost 7 bases and J 5 bases, leaving 11 bases between the germline ends. Germline CDR1 reads MNHEY; CDR2 reads SVGEGT. The CDR3 loop reads CASIKEATGELFF. In nucleotides, the CDR3 is TGTGCCAGCATCAAGGAGGCGACCGGGGAGCTGTTTTTT.

There are a few counts of this clonotype. This chain joins TRBV24-1 and TRBJ1-1; D uncertain. V dropped 3 bases and J dropped 3 bases, with 7 bases sitting between them. CDR1 and CDR2 (germline): KGHDR, SFDVKD. The CDR3 contains 13 residues. As DNA, the CDR3 is TGTGCCACCAGTGATCGACATGACACTGAAGCTTTCTTT. This codes for CATSDRHDTEAFF.